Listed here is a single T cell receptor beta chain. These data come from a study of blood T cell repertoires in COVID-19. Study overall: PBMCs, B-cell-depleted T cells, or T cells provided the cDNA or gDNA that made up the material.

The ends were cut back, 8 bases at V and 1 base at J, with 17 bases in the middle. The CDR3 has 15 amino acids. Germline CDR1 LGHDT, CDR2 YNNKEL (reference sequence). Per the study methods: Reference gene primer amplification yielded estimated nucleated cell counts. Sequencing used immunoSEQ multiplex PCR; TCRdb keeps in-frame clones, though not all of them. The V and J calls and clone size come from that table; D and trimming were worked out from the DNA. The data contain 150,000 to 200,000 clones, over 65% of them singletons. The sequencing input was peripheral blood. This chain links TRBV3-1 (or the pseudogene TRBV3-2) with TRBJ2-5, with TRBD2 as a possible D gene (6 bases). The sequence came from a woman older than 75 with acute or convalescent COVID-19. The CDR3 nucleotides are TGTGCCAGCGAGGCGGGTAGCGGAGGCCAAGAGACCCAGTACTTC. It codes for CASEAGSGGQETQYF.